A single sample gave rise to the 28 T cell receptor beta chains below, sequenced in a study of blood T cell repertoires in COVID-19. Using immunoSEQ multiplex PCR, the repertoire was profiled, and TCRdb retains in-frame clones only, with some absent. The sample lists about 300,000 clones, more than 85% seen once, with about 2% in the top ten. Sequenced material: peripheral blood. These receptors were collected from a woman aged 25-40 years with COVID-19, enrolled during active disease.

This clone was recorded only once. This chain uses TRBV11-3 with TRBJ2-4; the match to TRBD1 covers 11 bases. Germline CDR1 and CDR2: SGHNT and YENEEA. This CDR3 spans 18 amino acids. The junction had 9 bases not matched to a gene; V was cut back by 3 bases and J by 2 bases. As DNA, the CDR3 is TGTGCCAGCAGCTTGGGACAGGGGGTTGGAAAAACCAAAAACATTCAGTACTTC. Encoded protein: CASSLGQGVGKTKNIQYF.

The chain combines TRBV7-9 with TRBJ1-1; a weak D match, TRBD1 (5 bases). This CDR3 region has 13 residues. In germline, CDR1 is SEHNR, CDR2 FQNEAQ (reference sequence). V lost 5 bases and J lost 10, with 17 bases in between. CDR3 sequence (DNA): TGTGCCAGCAGCAAATTAGGAGGGGTGGCAGCTTTCTTT. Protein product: CASSKLGGVAAFF.

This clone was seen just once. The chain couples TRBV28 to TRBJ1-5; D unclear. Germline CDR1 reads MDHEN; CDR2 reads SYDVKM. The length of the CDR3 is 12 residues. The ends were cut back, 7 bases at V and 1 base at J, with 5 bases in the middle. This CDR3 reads CASISSNQPQHF. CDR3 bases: TGTGCCAGCATTAGCAGCAATCAGCCCCAGCATTTT.

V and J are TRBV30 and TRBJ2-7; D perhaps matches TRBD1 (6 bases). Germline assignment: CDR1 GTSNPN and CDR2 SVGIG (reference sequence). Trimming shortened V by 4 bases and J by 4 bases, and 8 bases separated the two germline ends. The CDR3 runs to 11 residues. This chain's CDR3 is CAWTRGYEQYF. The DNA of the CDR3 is TGTGCCTGGACTAGGGGGTACGAGCAGTACTTC.

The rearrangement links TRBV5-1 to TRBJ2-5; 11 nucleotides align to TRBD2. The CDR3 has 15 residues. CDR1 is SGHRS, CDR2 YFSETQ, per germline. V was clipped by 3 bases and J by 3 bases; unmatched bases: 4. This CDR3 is CASSSTSGNEETQYF. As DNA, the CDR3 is TGCGCCAGCAGCTCGACTAGCGGGAACGAAGAGACCCAGTACTTC.

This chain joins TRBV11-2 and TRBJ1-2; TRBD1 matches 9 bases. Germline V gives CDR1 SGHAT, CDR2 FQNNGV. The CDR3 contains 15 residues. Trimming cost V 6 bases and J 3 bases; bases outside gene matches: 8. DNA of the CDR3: TGTGCCAGCAGGCCACAGGGGGCGCCCCACTATGGCTACACCTTC. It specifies CASRPQGAPHYGYTF. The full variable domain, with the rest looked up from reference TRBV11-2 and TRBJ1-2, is EAGVAQSPRYKIIEKRQSVAFWCNPISGHATLYWYQQILGQGPKLLIQFQNNGVVDDSQLPKDRFSAERLKGVDSTLKIQPAKLEDSAVYLCASRPQGAPHYGYTFGSGTRLTVV.

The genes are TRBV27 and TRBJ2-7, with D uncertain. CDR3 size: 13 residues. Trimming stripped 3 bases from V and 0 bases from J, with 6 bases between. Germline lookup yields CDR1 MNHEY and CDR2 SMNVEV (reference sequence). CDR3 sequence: CASSFGASYEQYF. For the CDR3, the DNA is TGTGCCAGCAGTTTCGGAGCCTCCTACGAGCAGTACTTC.

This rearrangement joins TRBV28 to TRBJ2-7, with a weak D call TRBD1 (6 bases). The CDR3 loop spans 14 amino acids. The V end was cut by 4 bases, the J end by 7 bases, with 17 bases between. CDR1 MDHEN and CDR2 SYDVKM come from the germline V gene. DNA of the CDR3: TGTGCCAGCAGTTCCCACCAACAGGGTACAGAGCAGTACTTC. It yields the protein CASSSHQQGTEQYF.

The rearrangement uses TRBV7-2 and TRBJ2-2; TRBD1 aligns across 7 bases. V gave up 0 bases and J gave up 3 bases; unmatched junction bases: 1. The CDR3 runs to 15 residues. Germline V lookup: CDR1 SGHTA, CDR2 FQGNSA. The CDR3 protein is CASSLAGTDTGELFF. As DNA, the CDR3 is TGTGCCAGCAGCTTAGCGGGGACAGACACCGGGGAGCTGTTTTTT. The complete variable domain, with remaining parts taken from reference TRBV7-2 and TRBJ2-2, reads GAGVSQSPSNKVTEKGKDVELRCDPISGHTALYWYRQSLGQGLEFLIYFQGNSAPDKSGLPSDRFSAERTGGSVSTLTIQRTQQEDSAVYLCASSLAGTDTGELFFGEGSRLTVL.

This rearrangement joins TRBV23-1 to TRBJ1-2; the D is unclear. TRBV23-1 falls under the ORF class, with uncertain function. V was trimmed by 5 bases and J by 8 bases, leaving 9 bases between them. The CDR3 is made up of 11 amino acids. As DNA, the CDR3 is TGCGCCAGCAGTGTTACTTGGGGCTACACCTTC. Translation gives CASSVTWGYTF.

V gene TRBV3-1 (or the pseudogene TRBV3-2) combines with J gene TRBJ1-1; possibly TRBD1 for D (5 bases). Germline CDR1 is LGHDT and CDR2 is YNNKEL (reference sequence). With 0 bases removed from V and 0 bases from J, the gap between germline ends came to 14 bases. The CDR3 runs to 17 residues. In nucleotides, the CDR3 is TGTGCCAGCAGCCAAGATGTAGGGGCGGTCTTGAACACTGAAGCTTTCTTT. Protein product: CASSQDVGAVLNTEAFF.

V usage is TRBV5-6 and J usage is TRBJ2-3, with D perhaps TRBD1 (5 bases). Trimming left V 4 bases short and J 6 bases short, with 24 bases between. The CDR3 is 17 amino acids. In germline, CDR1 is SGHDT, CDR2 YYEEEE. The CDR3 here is CASSPITIGQRSDTQYF. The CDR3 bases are TGTGCCAGCAGCCCTATCACTATCGGACAAAGGTCTGATACGCAGTATTTT.

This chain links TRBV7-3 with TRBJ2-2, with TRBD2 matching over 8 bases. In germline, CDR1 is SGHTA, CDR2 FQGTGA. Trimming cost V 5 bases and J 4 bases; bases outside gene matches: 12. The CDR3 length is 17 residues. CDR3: CASSRVSGKHTTGELFF. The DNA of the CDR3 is TGTGCCAGCAGCCGAGTTAGCGGGAAACATACCACCGGGGAGCTGTTTTTT. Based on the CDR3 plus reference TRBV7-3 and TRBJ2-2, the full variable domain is GAGVSQTPSNKVTEKGKYVELRCDPISGHTALYWYRQSLGQGPEFLIYFQGTGAADDSGLPNDRFFAVRPEGSVSTLKIQRTERGDSAVYLCASSRVSGKHTTGELFFGEGSRLTVL.

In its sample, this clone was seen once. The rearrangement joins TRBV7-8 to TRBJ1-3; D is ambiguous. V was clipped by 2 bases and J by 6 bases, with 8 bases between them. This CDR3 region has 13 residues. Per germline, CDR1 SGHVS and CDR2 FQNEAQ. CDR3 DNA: TGTGCCAGCAGCTTAATAGAGAAAAACACCATATATTTT. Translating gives CASSLIEKNTIYF.

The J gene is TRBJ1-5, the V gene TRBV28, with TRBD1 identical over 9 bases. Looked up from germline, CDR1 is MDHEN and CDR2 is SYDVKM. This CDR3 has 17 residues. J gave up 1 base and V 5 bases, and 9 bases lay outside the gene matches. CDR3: CASSGAGQGHSNQPQHF. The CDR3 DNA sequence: TGTGCCAGCAGTGGAGCGGGACAGGGACACAGCAATCAGCCCCAGCATTTT.

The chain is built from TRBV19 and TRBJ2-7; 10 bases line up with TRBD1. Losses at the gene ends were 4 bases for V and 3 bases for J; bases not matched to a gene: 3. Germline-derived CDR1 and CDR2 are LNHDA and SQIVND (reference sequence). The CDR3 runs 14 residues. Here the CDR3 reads CASSTGTGDYEQYF. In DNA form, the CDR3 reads TGTGCCAGTAGTACCGGGACAGGGGACTACGAGCAGTACTTC.

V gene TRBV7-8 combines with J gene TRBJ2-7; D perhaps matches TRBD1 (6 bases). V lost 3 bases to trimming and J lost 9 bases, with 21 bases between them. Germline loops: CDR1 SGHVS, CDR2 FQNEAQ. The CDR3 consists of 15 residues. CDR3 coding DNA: TGTGCCAGCAGCTTGCCACAGGGTGCGGGTTTTGGGCAGTACTTC. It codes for CASSLPQGAGFGQYF.

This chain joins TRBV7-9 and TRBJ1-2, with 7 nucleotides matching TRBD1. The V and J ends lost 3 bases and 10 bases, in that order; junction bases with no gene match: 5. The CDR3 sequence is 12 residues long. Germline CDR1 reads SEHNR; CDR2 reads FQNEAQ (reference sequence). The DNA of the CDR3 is TGTGCCAGCAGCTTCGAGGGACAGCCCTACACCTTC. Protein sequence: CASSFEGQPYTF. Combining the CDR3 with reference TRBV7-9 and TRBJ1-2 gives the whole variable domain DTGVSQNPRHKITKRGQNVTFRCDPISEHNRLYWYRQTLGQGPEFLTYFQNEAQLEKSRLLSDRFSAERPKGSFSTLEIQRTEQGDSAMYLCASSFEGQPYTFGSGTRLTVV.

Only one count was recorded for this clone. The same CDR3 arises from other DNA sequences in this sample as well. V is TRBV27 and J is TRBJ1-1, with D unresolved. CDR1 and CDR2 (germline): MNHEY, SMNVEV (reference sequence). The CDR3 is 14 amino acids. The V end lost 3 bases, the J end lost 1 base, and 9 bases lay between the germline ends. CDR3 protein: CASSLRRGNTEAFF. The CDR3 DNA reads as TGTGCCAGCAGTTTGCGCCGAGGGAACACTGAAGCTTTCTTT.

This CDR3 is CASSLAIGGNEQFF. CDR3 bases: TGTGCCAGCAGCTTAGCAATCGGGGGCAATGAGCAGTTCTTC. The J gene is TRBJ2-1, the V gene TRBV7-2, with a weak D call TRBD2 (6 bases). The CDR3 length is 14 residues. From germline, CDR1 is SGHTA and CDR2 FQGNSA. The V gene lost 0 bases and the J gene lost 6 bases, with 9 bases spanning the gap.

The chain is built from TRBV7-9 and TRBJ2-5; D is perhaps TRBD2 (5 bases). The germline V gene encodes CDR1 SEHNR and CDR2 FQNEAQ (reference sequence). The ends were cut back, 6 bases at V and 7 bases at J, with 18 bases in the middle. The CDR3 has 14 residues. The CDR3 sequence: CASRKVSGGGTQYF. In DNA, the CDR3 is TGTGCCAGCAGAAAGGTATCTGGCGGAGGGACCCAGTACTTC.

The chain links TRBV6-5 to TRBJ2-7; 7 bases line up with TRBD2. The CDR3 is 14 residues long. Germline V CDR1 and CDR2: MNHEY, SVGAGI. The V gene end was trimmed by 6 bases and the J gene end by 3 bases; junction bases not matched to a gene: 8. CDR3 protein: CASRRGGSVYEQYF. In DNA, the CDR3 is TGTGCCAGCAGACGGGGCGGGAGTGTCTACGAGCAGTACTTC.

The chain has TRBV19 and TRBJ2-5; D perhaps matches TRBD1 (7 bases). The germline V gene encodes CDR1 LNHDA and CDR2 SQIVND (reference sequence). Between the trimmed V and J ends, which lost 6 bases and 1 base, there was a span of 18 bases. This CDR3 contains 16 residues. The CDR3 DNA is TGTGCCAGTAGCAAAGGAGGGACAGCGAGCCAAGAGACCCAGTACTTC. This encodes CASSKGGTASQETQYF.

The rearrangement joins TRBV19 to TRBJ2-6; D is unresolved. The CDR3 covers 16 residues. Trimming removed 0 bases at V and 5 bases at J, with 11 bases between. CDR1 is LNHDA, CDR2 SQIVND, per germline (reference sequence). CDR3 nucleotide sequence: TGTGCCAGTAGTATAGATCTAACGGAGAGGGCCAACGTCCTGACTTTC. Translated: CASSIDLTERANVLTF. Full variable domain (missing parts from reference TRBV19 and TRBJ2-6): DGGITQSPKYLFRKEGQNVTLSCEQNLNHDAMYWYRQDPGQGLRLIYYSQIVNDFQKGDIAEGYSVSREKKESFPLTVTSAQKNPTAFYLCASSIDLTERANVLTFGAGSRLTVL.

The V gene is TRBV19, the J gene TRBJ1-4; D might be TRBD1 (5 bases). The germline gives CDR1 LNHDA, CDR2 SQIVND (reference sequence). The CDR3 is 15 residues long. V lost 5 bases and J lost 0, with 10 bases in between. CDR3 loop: CASSGQGSTNEKLFF. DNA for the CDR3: TGTGCCAGTAGTGGGCAGGGTTCAACTAATGAAAAACTGTTTTTT. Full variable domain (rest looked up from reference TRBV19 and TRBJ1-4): DGGITQSPKYLFRKEGQNVTLSCEQNLNHDAMYWYRQDPGQGLRLIYYSQIVNDFQKGDIAEGYSVSREKKESFPLTVTSAQKNPTAFYLCASSGQGSTNEKLFFGSGTQLSVL.

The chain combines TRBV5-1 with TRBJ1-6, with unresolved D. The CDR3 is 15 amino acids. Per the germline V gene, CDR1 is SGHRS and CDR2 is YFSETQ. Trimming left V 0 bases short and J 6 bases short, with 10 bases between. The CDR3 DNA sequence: TGCGCCAGCAGCTTGGACGGCGGCTTTAATTCACCCCTCCACTTT. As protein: CASSLDGGFNSPLHF.

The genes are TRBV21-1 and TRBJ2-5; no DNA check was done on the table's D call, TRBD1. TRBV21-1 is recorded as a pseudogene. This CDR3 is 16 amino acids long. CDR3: CASSSPPGTGGETQYF. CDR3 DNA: TGTGCCAGCAGCTCACCCCCAGGGACAGGAGGGGAGACCCAGTACTTC.

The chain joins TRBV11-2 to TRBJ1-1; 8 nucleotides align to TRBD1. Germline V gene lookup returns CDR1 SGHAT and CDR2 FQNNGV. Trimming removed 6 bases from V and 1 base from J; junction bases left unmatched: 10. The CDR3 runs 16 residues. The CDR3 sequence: CASRAWQGAGNTEAFF. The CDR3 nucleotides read TGTGCCAGCAGAGCATGGCAGGGGGCGGGGAACACTGAAGCTTTCTTT.